This TCR beta chain was sequenced in a study of cytomegalovirus exposure and HLA in healthy donors. Germline V gene data show CDR1 as SGHNT and CDR2 as YYREEE (reference sequence). Trimming pared 0 bases from V and 3 bases from J, leaving 13 bases between. This CDR3 has 16 residues. Produced via immunoSEQ multiplex PCR; TCRdb's table is partial and in-frame only. Here the sample spans about 120,000 clones, roughly 89% being singletons. The chain recombines TRBV5-4 with TRBJ1-3; no clear D. The sequencing input was PBMCs. The receptor comes from a woman younger than 35 in good health and CMV-seronegative. The CDR3 protein is CASSLGAPKSGNTIYF. DNA for the CDR3: TGTGCCAGCAGCTTGGGGGCCCCGAAAAGTGGAAACACCATATATTTT.